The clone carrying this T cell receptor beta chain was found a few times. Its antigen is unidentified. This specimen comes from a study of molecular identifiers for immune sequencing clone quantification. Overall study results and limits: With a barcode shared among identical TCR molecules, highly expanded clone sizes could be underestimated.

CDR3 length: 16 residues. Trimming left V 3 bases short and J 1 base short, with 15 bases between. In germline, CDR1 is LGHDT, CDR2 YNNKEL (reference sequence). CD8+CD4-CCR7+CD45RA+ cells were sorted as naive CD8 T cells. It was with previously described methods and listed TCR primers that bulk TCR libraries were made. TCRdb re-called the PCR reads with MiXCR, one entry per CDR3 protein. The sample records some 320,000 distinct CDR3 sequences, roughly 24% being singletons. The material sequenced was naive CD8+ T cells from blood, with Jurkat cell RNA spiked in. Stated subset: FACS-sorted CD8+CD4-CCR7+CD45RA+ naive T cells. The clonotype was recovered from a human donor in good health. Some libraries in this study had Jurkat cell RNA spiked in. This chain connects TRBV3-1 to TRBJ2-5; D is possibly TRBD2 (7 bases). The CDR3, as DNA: TGTGCCAGCAGCCAGGGAGGGGCGGGGGCCCAAGAGACCCAGTACTTC. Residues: CASSQGGAGAQETQYF.